A selection of T cell receptor beta chains follows, all from one sample in a study of shared clonotypes between healthy human individuals. The data were produced by immunoSEQ multiplex PCR, yet TCRdb's version contains in-frame clones alone and is incomplete. The sample records over 1.5 million clones, approximately 98% being singletons. The sample taken for sequencing was naive CD4+ T cells sorted from blood. Every receptor here comes from a young man in good health. CDR3s include the opening cysteine and the closing phenylalanine or tryptophan. A D gene is named only where the DNA matches it firmly. Clone size, where shown, is once, few, many, or a class for clones that have expanded.

TRBV9	-	-	TRBJ1-4	CASSVDSNGSYNEKLFF	TGTGCCAGCAGCGTAGATTCGAATGGGAGCTATAATGAAAAACTGTTTTTT
TRBV5-6	TRBD1	-	TRBJ1-1	CASSSLERTGGFGNTEAFF	TGTGCCAGCAGCTCCCTGGAGCGGACAGGGGGCTTCGGGAACACTGAAGCTTTCTTT
TRBV6-5	-	-	TRBJ1-2	CASSFLGDGYTF	TGTGCCAGCAGTTTCTTAGGGGATGGCTACACCTTC
TRBV23-1	-	-	TRBJ2-7	CASIPYEQYF	TGCGCCAGCATCCCCTACGAGCAGTACTTC
TRBV10-1	TRBD1	-	TRBJ2-7	CASSAGQGWNEQYF	TGCGCCAGCAGTGCGGGACAGGGATGGAACGAGCAGTACTTC
TRBV18	-	-	TRBJ2-2	CASSLVTGNTGELFF	TGTGCCAGCTCACTGGTGACCGGGAACACCGGGGAGCTGTTTTTT
TRBV18	TRBD2	-	TRBJ2-3	CASSPIGTTPTDTQYF	TGTGCCAGCTCACCCATCGGGACTACCCCAACAGATACGCAGTATTTT
TRBV7-9	TRBD1	-	TRBJ1-5	CASSLAGGGKHF	TGTGCCAGCAGCTTAGCGGGAGGGGGCAAGCATTTT
TRBV9	-	-	TRBJ2-2	CASSGKIQGLTGELFF	TGTGCCAGCAGCGGAAAGATTCAAGGCTTGACCGGGGAGCTGTTTTTT
TRBV6-5	-	-	TRBJ2-4	CASRRGVAKNIQYF	TGTGCCAGCAGGCGCGGGGTAGCCAAAAACATTCAGTACTTC
TRBV6-6	TRBD1	-	TRBJ2-7	CASSLGQGANEQYF	TGTGCCAGCAGCCTCGGACAGGGGGCTAACGAGCAGTACTTC
TRBV5-1	TRBD2	-	TRBJ2-7	CASSLYPGGYEQYF	TGCGCCAGCAGCTTGTATCCGGGGGGCTACGAGCAGTACTTC
TRBV11-2	TRBD1	-	TRBJ2-2	CASSEDRIWGELFF	TGTGCCAGCAGCGAGGACAGGATCTGGGGGGAGCTGTTTTTT
TRBV18	-	-	TRBJ1-5	CASSPMVAGTFSNQPQHF	TGTGCCAGCTCACCAATGGTTGCAGGGACCTTTAGCAATCAGCCCCAGCATTTT
TRBV11-2	TRBD1	-	TRBJ2-7	CASSFGGQASEQYF	TGTGCCAGCAGCTTCGGGGGACAGGCTAGCGAGCAGTACTTC
TRBV28	-	-	TRBJ2-3	CASSLHTQYF	TGTGCCAGCAGTTTACATACGCAGTATTTT
TRBV13	-	-	TRBJ2-7	CASSLDYEQYF	TGTGCCAGCAGCCTGGATTACGAGCAGTACTTC
TRBV5-1	TRBD1	-	TRBJ2-2	CASSEGQGYTGELFF	TGCGCCAGCAGCGAGGGACAGGGATACACCGGGGAGCTGTTTTTT
TRBV28	-	-	TRBJ1-2	CASSLEPSRDTYGYTF	TGTGCCAGCAGTTTAGAGCCCTCCCGGGACACTTATGGCTACACCTTC
TRBV2	TRBD1	-	TRBJ2-1	CASRLGQGTVEQFF	TGTGCCAGCAGACTGGGACAGGGGACCGTTGAGCAGTTCTTC
TRBV6-5	-	-	TRBJ1-4	CASKRGPSSEKLFF	TGTGCCAGCAAGCGGGGACCGAGCTCTGAAAAACTGTTTTTT
TRBV21-1	-	-	TRBJ2-7	CASTGRAYEQYF	TGTGCCAGCACCGGCAGGGCCTACGAGCAGTACTTC
TRBV7-6	TRBD2	-	TRBJ2-7	CASSLGSKAGGLDEQYF	TGTGCCAGCAGCTTAGGGAGCAAAGCGGGAGGGTTAGATGAGCAGTACTTC
TRBV7-7	TRBD1	-	TRBJ2-2	CASRPGTGKTGELFF	TGTGCTAGCAGACCCGGGACAGGGAAGACCGGGGAGCTGTTTTTT
TRBV19	TRBD2	-	TRBJ2-3	CASSQLAGGTDTQYF	TGTGCCAGTAGTCAACTAGCGGGAGGCACAGATACGCAGTATTTT
TRBV10-1	-	-	TRBJ2-1	CASSEAWASLANEQFF	TGCGCCAGCAGTGAGGCGTGGGCCTCGCTCGCCAATGAGCAGTTCTTC
TRBV7-9	-	-	TRBJ2-7	CASNSFAGHEQYF	TGTGCCAGCAACTCTTTCGCGGGCCACGAGCAGTACTTC
TRBV9	-	-	TRBJ1-2	CASSVDQFNYGYTF	TGTGCCAGCAGCGTAGATCAGTTTAACTATGGCTACACCTTC
TRBV6-5	TRBD2	-	TRBJ2-7	CASSYLAGDEQYF	TGTGCCAGCAGTTACTTAGCGGGAGACGAGCAGTACTTC
TRBV5-5	-	-	TRBJ1-1	CASSLSANTEAFF	TGTGCCAGCAGCTTGTCAGCGAACACTGAAGCTTTCTTT
TRBV6-5	-	-	TRBJ2-3	CASSYYGTDTQYF	TGTGCCAGCAGTTATTACGGCACAGATACGCAGTATTTT
TRBV14	TRBD2	-	TRBJ2-2	CASSQAGLSHTGELFF	TGTGCCAGCAGCCAAGCGGGACTATCCCACACCGGGGAGCTGTTTTTT
TRBV30	-	-	TRBJ2-3	CAWMPLFQGNTDTQYF	TGTGCCTGGATGCCCCTATTTCAGGGGAACACAGATACGCAGTATTTT
TRBV6-5	-	-	TRBJ2-5	CASRPTGRQTQYF	TGTGCCAGCAGGCCCACAGGGAGGCAGACCCAGTACTTC
TRBV28	TRBD1	-	TRBJ1-2	CASSPGQGPGYTF	TGTGCCAGCAGCCCCGGACAGGGGCCGGGCTACACCTTC
TRBV5-1	TRBD2	-	TRBJ2-3	CASSLELSAGGTDTQYF	TGCGCCAGCAGCTTGGAGTTGTCAGCGGGGGGCACAGATACGCAGTATTTT
TRBV28	-	once	TRBJ2-1	CASKLDSYNEQFF	TGTGCCAGTAAGCTGGACTCCTACAATGAGCAGTTCTTC
TRBV10-2	TRBD2	-	TRBJ2-1	CATQKGLAGPSEQFF	TGCGCCACCCAGAAGGGACTAGCAGGACCGAGTGAGCAGTTCTTC
TRBV15	TRBD1	-	TRBJ2-1	CATSPRRQGTYNEQFF	TGTGCCACCAGCCCGCGCCGACAGGGAACCTACAATGAGCAGTTCTTC
TRBV19	-	-	TRBJ2-3	CASSRGRLSTDTQYF	TGTGCCAGTAGTAGGGGACGGTTGAGCACAGATACGCAGTATTTT
TRBV28	TRBD2	-	TRBJ2-2	CASSLLAGGKTGELFF	TGTGCCAGCAGTTTATTGGCGGGAGGGAAGACCGGGGAGCTGTTTTTT
TRBV5-4	-	-	TRBJ2-3	CASSSRTRRTDTQYF	TGTGCCAGCAGCTCTCGGACCAGACGCACAGATACGCAGTATTTT
TRBV11-2	TRBD1	-	TRBJ1-1	CASSLETTHRGMNTEAFF	TGTGCCAGCAGCTTAGAAACCACCCACAGGGGCATGAACACTGAAGCTTTCTTT
TRBV10-1	-	-	TRBJ2-1	CASSEVPGAEEQFF	TGCGCCAGCAGTGAAGTACCGGGGGCGGAGGAGCAGTTCTTC
TRBV10-3	TRBD1	once	TRBJ1-1	CAISEPTGIGEAFF	TGTGCCATCAGTGAGCCGACAGGGATTGGTGAAGCTTTCTTT
TRBV7-8	-	-	TRBJ2-7	CASSPDRYEQYF	TGTGCCAGCAGCCCCGACAGATACGAGCAGTACTTC
TRBV5-4	-	-	TRBJ2-1	CASSLMRLAYNEQFF	TGTGCCAGCAGCTTGATGAGGCTGGCCTACAATGAGCAGTTCTTC
TRBV15	-	once	TRBJ2-1	CATSSDGSNEQFF	TGTGCCACCAGCTCGGACGGTTCGAATGAGCAGTTCTTC
TRBV19	-	-	TRBJ1-5	CASSILARQANQPQHF	TGTGCCAGTAGTATCCTTGCCCGACAGGCGAATCAGCCCCAGCATTTT
TRBV7-9	TRBD2	-	TRBJ2-2	CASSILAGNTGELFF	TGTGCCAGCAGCATACTAGCGGGAAACACCGGGGAGCTGTTTTTT
TRBV18	-	-	TRBJ1-3	CASSPQSRTAGNTIYF	TGTGCCAGCTCACCACAGTCACGGACAGCTGGAAACACCATATATTTT
TRBV9	TRBD2	-	TRBJ2-7	CASSVGRGALYEQYF	TGTGCCAGCAGCGTAGGGCGGGGGGCTCTTTACGAGCAGTACTTC
TRBV5-1	-	-	TRBJ1-1	CASTFGGKTEAFF	TGCGCCAGCACTTTCGGGGGGAAAACTGAAGCTTTCTTT